The TCR beta chain under discussion was sequenced for a study of cytomegalovirus exposure and HLA in healthy donors. Study-wide findings and caveats: Many donors shared some public TCRs, even though most TCR sequences were rare.

Method: immunoSEQ multiplex PCR; TCRdb's copy keeps in-frame clones and lacks some. This sample has around 70,000 clones, with approximately 96% found just once. V dropped 3 bases and J dropped 8 bases, with 16 bases sitting between them. CDR1 is SGHTA, CDR2 FQGTGA, per germline. This CDR3 has 14 amino acids. It was the approximately 110-subject validation cohort, separate from the approximately 670-subject first cohort, to which the donors belonged. A note on this clone: Its antigen is unidentified.

The sequence was obtained from a man aged 18-30 years in good health and CMV-seronegative. The gene calls are TRBV7-3 and TRBJ1-1; maybe TRBD1 (6 bases). Sequenced sample: PBMCs. The CDR3 region has the DNA TGTGCCAGCAGCTTGGGGCCCATACAGGGAGAAGCTTTCTTT. The encoded protein is CASSLGPIQGEAFF.